This paragraph reports one T cell receptor (beta chain). TCRdb keeps only in-frame clones here, not all; method: immunoSEQ multiplex PCR. This sample has approximately 100,000 clones, with 86% found just once. The CDR3 runs 16 residues. The germline V gene has CDR1 MNHEY and CDR2 SMNVEV (reference sequence). V shed 6 bases and J 2 bases; nucleotides not matched to a gene: 6. These data are taken from a study of blood T cell repertoires in COVID-19. The origin of this receptor is a man aged 50 to 59 with acute or convalescent COVID-19. Material for sequencing was peripheral blood. This chain uses TRBV27 with TRBJ2-7, with TRBD2 identical over 14 bases. This chain's CDR3 is CASSPGLAGVTYEQYF. CDR3 DNA: TGTGCCAGCAGCCCGGGACTAGCGGGAGTAACCTACGAGCAGTACTTC.